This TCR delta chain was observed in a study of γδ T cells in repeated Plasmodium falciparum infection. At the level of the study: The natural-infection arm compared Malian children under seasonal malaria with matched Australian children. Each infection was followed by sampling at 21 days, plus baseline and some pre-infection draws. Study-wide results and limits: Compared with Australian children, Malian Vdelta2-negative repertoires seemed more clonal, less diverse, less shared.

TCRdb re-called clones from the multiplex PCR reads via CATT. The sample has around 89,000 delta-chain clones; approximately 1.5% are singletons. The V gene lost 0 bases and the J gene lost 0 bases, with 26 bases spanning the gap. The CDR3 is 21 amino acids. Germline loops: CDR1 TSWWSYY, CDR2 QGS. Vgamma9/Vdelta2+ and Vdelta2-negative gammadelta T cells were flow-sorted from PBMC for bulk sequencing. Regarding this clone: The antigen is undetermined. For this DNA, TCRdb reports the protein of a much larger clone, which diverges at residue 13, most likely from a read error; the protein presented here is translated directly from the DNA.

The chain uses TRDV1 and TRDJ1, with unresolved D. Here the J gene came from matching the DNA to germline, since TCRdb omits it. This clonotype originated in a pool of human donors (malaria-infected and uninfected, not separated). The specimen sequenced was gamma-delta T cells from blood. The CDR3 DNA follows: TGTGCTCTTGGGGAACTCAAACCTTGCCGATTGATCCCAAAGTACACCGATAAACTCATCTTT. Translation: CALGELKPCRLIPKYTDKLIF.